The sequence of this TCR beta chain was determined in a study of shared clonotypes between healthy human individuals. This CDR3 comprises 14 residues. The germline gives CDR1 MDHEN, CDR2 SYDVKM. Trimming pared 2 bases from V and 1 base from J, leaving 8 bases between. The method was immunoSEQ multiplex PCR; TCRdb's version includes in-frame clones alone and lacks a portion of them. The sample gives 1,400,000 or so clones, about 98.5% of which show up once; approximately 0.4% is in the top ten. The TCR was taken from a young man in good health. The J gene is TRBJ1-2, the V gene TRBV28; D unclear. The source material was naive CD4+ T cells sorted from blood. Subset: CD45RA+ positively selected. The CDR3, as DNA: TGTGCCAGCAGTTTACCTGGAGTTAACTATGGCTACACCTTC. Its translation is CASSLPGVNYGYTF.